This entry features one TCR beta chain sequence. This clone was observed a few times. Its antigen is still unknown. Base qualities were left out, and no much larger clone turns up one base away. The library was produced with the immunoSEQ multiplex PCR assay. For the multiplex PCR, a mixture combining 60 forward primers for TCR Vbeta segments and 13 reverse primers for TCR Jbeta segments was used. A multiplex PCR assay on genomic DNA amplified the CDR3 region of rearranged TCR beta genes. On the Illumina HiSeq System, the amplified TCR beta libraries were sequenced as 87-base-pair reads. The original pipeline was this. In a later analysis, some 80 million unique TCR beta chains were counted across the roughly 610 repertoires, and roughly 11 million of these chains were shared by at least two donors. To remove PCR and sequencing errors, raw reads were error-corrected and collapsed into unique sequences using a nearest-neighbor algorithm that merged closely related sequences. Alignment of CDR3 sequences to IMGT reference sequences was used to assign V, D and J gene segments. For a sequence to be retained, a match of at least six nucleotides to both a V gene segment and a J gene segment was required. Rearrangements were classified as productive when the CDR3 lacked stop codons and remained in frame with V and J, and all other rearrangements were classified as non-productive. Following IMGT convention, CDR3 was defined as the stretch from the second conserved V-encoded cysteine up to the conserved J-encoded phenylalanine. The earlier analysis of 587 of the donors excluded sequences that lacked an unambiguous match to a single V gene segment. An earlier analysis of a few hundred of the donors called V segments functional above 56.7% productive rearrangements and segregating when the between-donor standard deviation exceeded 5%. To diagnose cytomegalovirus status from the catalog of TCR beta chain sequences, a statistical classification framework was built. In a later analysis, V and J genes were assigned by comparing TCR nucleotide sequences against IMGT/GENE-DB human TR gene sequences. A later analysis assigned CDR3 sequences and most-parsimonious VDJ recombination scenarios with the TCRdist pipeline. In a later analysis, every TCR beta chain was defined by the combination of its CDR3 amino acid sequence and its V-gene family, and reads without a unique V-gene family were dropped. A later analysis removed 592 highly shared, low-generation-probability nucleotide sequences to deal with suspected cross-contamination and a sequencing artifact. A later analysis calculated a clonal expansion index for each public chain from normalized within-repertoire ranks of inferred template counts. Generation probabilities in a later analysis came from a VDJ recombination model fitted to out-of-frame rearrangements, and those results were checked against IGoR. In a later analysis, TCR-TCR, TCR-HLA and TCR-CMV co-occurrence was scored with hypergeometric tests, and a repertoire-size bias correction was applied to TCR pairs. A later analysis estimated false discovery rates by permuting HLA or CMV assignments 20 times. In a later analysis, co-occurring TCRs were grouped with DBSCAN, and TCRdist sequence similarity was added when clustering was performed within HLA-allele-positive subsets. Co-occurrence clustering excluded repertoires with fewer than 30,000 or more than 120,000 public chains, plus five with anomalous nucleotide sharing. The table was pulled from immuneACCESS by TCRdb, which kept in-frame rearrangements only. Such tables lose some clones; where checked, under half of the loss comes from unresolved V genes, and the rest has no known cause. That table gives V, J and clone size, and the DNA gave D and trimming. This sample is represented by fewer than 200,000 clones; about two thirds of them were singletons. The ten largest account for over 2.5% of the sample.

The cohort was made up of under 800 healthy bone marrow donors. Cohort members were all nominally healthy when sampled, although unrecorded immune exposures were likely present. The donor was CMV seronegative and belonged to the group of 320 or so seronegative cohort members. Every donor gave a peripheral blood sample, and the peripheral blood mononuclear cells from that sample were used for TCR beta sequencing. Genomic DNA extraction from the blood cell samples was performed with the Qiagen DNeasy Blood Extraction Kit. These data are taken from a study of cytomegalovirus exposure and HLA in healthy donors (dated by TCRdb to 2016 to 2017). Study-level background: According to an earlier analysis of 587 of the donors, about 179 million T cells yielded roughly 110 million unique TCR beta sequences and roughly 280 Gb of sequence data. Donor age, sex, ethnicity and CMV serostatus were compiled together with the repertoire data. Among the roughly 400 genotyped donors, about 83% belonged to the genetic ancestry cluster associated with self-reported Caucasian donors. In an earlier analysis of about 590 of the donors, high-throughput TCR beta sequencing was used to judge whether each TCR beta V gene segment behaved as functional or pseudogenic. An early release covering just under 650 HLA-typed donors comprised approximately 300 gigabases of sequencing data and tens of millions of unique TCR sequences. The study combined high-throughput TCR immunosequencing, statistical association of individual TCRs with disease status, and machine learning to predict cytomegalovirus infection status. A later genetic analysis used genome-wide SNP genotypes for about 65% of the roughly 700 donors, treating that subset as a discovery cohort. Rather than drawing on any new phenotypic data, the later analysis identified candidate immune exposures from TCR beta sequences and the way those sequences occurred across donors. All discovery cohort repertoires had been generated on a single sequencing platform. Among some 410 genotyped donors of the cohort, an average of approximately 240,000 unique TCR beta nucleotide sequences were sequenced per donor, around a sixth of them non-productive. The T cell repertoires of under 700 subjects were profiled by immunosequencing and related to cytomegalovirus serostatus. Typing coverage differed by locus: A, B, C, DRB1 and DQB1 were typed in roughly 620-630 donors, DQA1 in about 550, DPA1 in around 580, and DPB1 in just under 490. The study aimed to test whether signatures of past pathogen exposure could be identified by cataloging public T cell receptors. A later analysis re-examined previously published TCR beta repertoires from 610 or so donors and added high-resolution HLA genotyping to investigate patterns of TCR occurrence. Both class I and class II loci were covered by HLA typing, at four-digit resolution. Roughly five DR-DQ haplotypes were handled as single units for association and clustering because linkage in the cohort was strong. A separate validation cohort of some 130 different subjects was used in addition to the approximately 700-subject first cohort. Here is what the overall study found, with its caveats: A later analysis found that most CMV-associated TCR beta chains appeared HLA-restricted, with HLA associations seemingly driven largely by CMV exposure. In both the original and validation cohorts, the classifier was reported to diagnose cytomegalovirus status with high specificity and sensitivity. In a later analysis, TCR association rates were found to vary across HLA loci, with the most associated TCRs seen for DRB1 alleles and the fewest for HLA-C alleles. In a later genetic analysis, a missense DCLRE1C variant was associated with V-gene and J-gene trimming of TCR beta chains, and the association was replicated in an independent cohort. Compared with the roughly 670-donor mean, donors in an Asian-associated ancestry cluster had fewer N-insertions in productive TCRs, according to a later genetic analysis. Three of the identified cytomegalovirus-associated TCR beta chains were confirmed in vitro to be specific for cytomegalovirus antigens. The study listed 150 to 200 TCR beta chains as associated with cytomegalovirus. At a false discovery rate of 0.05, a later analysis linked 15,000 to 20,000 TCR beta sequences to specific HLA alleles. A cluster of highly shared sequence variants was judged likely to be a technical artifact of the sequencing pipeline. In a later analysis, HLA-associated TCR beta chains were found to be more clonally expanded and to have lower generation probabilities than equally common non-associated chains. The authors suggested that the approach could potentially be extended to other disease states and immunological phenotypes. For the cohort, immune exposure information was limited to CMV serostatus. When HLA alleles, especially DR and DQ, strongly co-occurred, attributing TCR associations to individual alleles was difficult. This cohort had only TCR beta chains sequenced, and the lack of alpha or paired-chain data limited which features could be detected. A further reported finding was that TCR beta sequences accurately predicted the HLA-A and HLA-B alleles for most subjects in the first cohort. Most TCR sequences were seen in very few donors, while some public TCRs were found in many individuals. Because the 87-base-pair reads could not distinguish some IMGT-functional V segments, including TRBV6-2 and TRBV6-3, those segments were excluded. Because HLA typing was unavailable for some donors at each locus, only the typed subset was used in association tests. The presence/absence analyses assumed that sequencing depth was roughly uniform across donors, and that assumption may not be true. Broadly in line with IMGT annotations, most TCR beta V segments showed up in productive rearrangements about 90% or about 30% of the time in an earlier analysis of about 500 of the donors. About 17 rarely observed V segments, including chromosome 9 orphons, were excluded from the earlier analysis of just under 600 of the donors because counts were too low. Linkage disequilibrium might explain the correlated functional status among segregating V segments, but an unknown experimental factor could not be excluded. Several of the top co-occurrence clusters appeared to be linked to parvovirus B19, influenza, CMV and Epstein-Barr virus, according to a later analysis.

Relative to germline, V is missing 4 bases and J is missing 1 base, with 15 bases of the junction outside any gene match. Measured from the cysteine to the phenylalanine, the CDR3 is 19 residues long. CDR3 DNA is the only sequence kept; it has 57 bases, read in frame from the first base. The germline V gene (reference sequence) gives CDR1 as LNHDA and CDR2 as SQIVND. The chain is encoded by TRBV19 joined to TRBJ1-5; 8 of the junction bases match TRBD1. The TCR sequence derives from a woman in her 30s in good health and CMV-seronegative. Input material: PBMCs. The CDR3 in this case is CASSNHQGASLRSNQPQHF. At the DNA level, the sequence is TGTGCCAGTAGTAACCATCAGGGGGCGAGCCTTCGAAGCAATCAGCCCCAGCATTTT.